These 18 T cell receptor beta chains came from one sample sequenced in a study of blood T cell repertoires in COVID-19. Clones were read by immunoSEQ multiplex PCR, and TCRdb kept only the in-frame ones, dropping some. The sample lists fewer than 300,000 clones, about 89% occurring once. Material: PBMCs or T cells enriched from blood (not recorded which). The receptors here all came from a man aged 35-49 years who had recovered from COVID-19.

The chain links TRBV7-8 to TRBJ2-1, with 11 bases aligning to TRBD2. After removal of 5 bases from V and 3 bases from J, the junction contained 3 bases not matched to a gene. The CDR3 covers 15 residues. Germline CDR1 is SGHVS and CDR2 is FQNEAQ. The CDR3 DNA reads TGTGCCAGCAGCCCCACTAGCGGGGGCTACAATGAGCAGTTCTTC. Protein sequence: CASSPTSGGYNEQFF.

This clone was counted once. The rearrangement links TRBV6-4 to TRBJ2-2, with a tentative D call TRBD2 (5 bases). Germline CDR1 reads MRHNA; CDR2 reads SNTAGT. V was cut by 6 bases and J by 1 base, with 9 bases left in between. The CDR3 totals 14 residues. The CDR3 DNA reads TGTGCCAGCAGCCAAGGGAGGAACACCGGGGAGCTGTTTTTT. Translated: CASSQGRNTGELFF.

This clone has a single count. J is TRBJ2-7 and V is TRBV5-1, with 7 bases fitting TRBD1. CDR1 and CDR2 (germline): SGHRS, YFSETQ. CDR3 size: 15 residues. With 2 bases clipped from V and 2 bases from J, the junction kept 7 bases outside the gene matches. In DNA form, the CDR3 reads TGCGCCAGCAGCTTCCTGGGGCAGGGGGCCTACGAGCAGTACTTC. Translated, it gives CASSFLGQGAYEQYF. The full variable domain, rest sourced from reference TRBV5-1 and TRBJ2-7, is KAGVTQTPRYLIKTRGQQVTLSCSPISGHRSVSWYQQTPGQGLQFLFEYFSETQRNKGNFPGRFSGRQFSNSRSEMNVSTLELGDSALYLCASSFLGQGAYEQYFGPGTRLTVT.

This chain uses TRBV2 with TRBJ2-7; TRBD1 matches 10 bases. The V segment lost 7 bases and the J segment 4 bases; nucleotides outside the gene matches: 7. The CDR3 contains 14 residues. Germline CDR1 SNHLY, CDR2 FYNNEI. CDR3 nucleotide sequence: TGTGCCAGCAAACGACAGGGGGCGCGGTACGAGCAGTACTTC. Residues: CASKRQGARYEQYF.

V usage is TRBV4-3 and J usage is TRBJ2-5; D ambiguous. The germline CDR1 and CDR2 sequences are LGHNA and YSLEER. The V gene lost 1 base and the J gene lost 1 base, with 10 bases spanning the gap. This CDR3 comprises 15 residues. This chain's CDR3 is CASSQGMAVQETQYF. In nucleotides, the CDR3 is TGCGCCAGCAGCCAAGGTATGGCAGTCCAAGAGACCCAGTACTTC.

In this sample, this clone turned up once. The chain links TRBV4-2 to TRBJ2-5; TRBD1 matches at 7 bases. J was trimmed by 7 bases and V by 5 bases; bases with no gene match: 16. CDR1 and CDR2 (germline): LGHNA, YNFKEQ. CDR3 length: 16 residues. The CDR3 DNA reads TGTGCCAGCAGCATCGGCCCACAGGGGACCGGCGTGACCCAGTACTTC. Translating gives CASSIGPQGTGVTQYF.

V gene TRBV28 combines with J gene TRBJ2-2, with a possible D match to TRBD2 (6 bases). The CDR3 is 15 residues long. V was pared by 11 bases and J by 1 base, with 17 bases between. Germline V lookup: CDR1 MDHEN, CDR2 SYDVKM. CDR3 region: CAVLGRQGNTGELFF. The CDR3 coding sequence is TGTGCCGTACTAGGGAGGCAGGGGAACACCGGGGAGCTGTTTTTT.

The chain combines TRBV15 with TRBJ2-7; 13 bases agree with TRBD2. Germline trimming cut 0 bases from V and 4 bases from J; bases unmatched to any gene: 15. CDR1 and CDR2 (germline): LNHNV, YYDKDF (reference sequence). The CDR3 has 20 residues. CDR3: CATSRDLFGTSGDRAYEQYF. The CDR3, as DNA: TGTGCCACCAGCAGAGATCTGTTTGGGACTAGCGGGGATAGGGCTTACGAGCAGTACTTC.

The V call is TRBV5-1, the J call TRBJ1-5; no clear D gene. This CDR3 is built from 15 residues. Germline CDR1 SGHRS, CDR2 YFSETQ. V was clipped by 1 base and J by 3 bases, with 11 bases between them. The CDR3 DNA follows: TGCGCCAGCAGCTTGTATCCAGGCTACAATCAGCCCCAGCATTTT. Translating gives CASSLYPGYNQPQHF.

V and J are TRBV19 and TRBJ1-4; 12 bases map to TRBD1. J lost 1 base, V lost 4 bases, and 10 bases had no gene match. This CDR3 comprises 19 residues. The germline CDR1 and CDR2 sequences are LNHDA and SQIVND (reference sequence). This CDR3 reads CASSKYGTGGLGTNEKLFF. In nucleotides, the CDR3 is TGTGCCAGTAGTAAATACGGGACAGGGGGCTTAGGAACTAATGAAAAACTGTTTTTT.

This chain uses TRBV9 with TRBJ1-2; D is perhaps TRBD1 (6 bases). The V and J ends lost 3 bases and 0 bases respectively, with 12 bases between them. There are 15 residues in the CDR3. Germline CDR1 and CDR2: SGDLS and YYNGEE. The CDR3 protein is CASSASTGTNYGYTF. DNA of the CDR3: TGTGCCAGCAGCGCCAGTACAGGGACTAACTATGGCTACACCTTC.

The CDR3 DNA reads as TGTGCCAGCACCCGACCCTCACAGGGGATCAACGAGCAGTACTTC. This translates into CASTRPSQGINEQYF. The chain employs TRBV6-9 and TRBJ2-7; TRBD1 matches at 7 bases. Germline loops: CDR1 MNHGY, CDR2 SVAAGI. V lost 7 bases, J lost 5 bases, and 14 bases stayed unmatched. The CDR3 is 15 amino acids.

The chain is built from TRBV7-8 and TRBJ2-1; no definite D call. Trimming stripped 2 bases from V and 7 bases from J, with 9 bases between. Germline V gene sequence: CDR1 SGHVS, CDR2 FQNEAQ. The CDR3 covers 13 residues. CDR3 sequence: CASSLYPTNEQFF. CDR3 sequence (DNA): TGTGCCAGCAGCTTATATCCTACTAATGAGCAGTTCTTC.

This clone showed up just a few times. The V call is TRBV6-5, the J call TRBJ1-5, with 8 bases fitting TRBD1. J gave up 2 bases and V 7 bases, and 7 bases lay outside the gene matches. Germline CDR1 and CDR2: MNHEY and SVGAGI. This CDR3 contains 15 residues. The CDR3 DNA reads TGTGCCAGCAAAGACAGGGGACGAGGCAATCAGCCCCAGCATTTT. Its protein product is CASKDRGRGNQPQHF.

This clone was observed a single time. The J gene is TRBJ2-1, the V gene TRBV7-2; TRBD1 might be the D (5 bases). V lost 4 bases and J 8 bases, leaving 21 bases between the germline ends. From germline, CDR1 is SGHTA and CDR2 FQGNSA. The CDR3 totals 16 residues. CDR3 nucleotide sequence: TGTGCCAGCAGCTCCCAAGGGCGGACACCTATGGATGAGCAGTTCTTC. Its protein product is CASSSQGRTPMDEQFF.

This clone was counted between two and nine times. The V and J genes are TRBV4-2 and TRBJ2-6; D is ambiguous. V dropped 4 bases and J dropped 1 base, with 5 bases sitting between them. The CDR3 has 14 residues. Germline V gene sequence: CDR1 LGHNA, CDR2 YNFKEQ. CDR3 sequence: CASSPLSGANVLTF. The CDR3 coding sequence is TGTGCCAGCAGCCCCTTGTCTGGGGCCAACGTCCTGACTTTC.

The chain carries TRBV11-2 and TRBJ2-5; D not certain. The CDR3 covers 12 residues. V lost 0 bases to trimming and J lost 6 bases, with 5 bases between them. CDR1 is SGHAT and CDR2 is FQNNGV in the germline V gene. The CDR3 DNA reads TGTGCCAGCAGCTTAGATCTAAAGACCCAGTACTTC. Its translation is CASSLDLKTQYF.

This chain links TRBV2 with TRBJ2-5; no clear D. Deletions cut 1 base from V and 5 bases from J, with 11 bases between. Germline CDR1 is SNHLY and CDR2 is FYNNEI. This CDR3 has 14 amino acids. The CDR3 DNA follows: TGTGCCAGCAGTGAAGGTCGGGTTGCCGAGACCCAGTACTTC. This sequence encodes CASSEGRVAETQYF.